These T cell receptor beta chains were read from a single sample in a study of blood T cells in healthy people across ages. TCRdb passed the 5' RACE reads through MiXCR, listing each CDR3 protein once. The repertoire has 1.5 million to 2 million distinct CDR3 sequences, 25% to 30% of them found once; the top ten carry 7.7%. The sample consisted of blood. The receptors originated from a woman between 25 and 40 years old in good health. Each CDR3 is given with its conserved first and last residue. Fields, in order: V gene, clone size, D gene, J gene, CDR3 DNA, CDR3 protein. D genes are given only for firm matches. Clone size appears in some rows only: once, few, many, or a class for an expanded clone.

>TRBV7-2|NA|NA|TRBJ2-5
TGTGCCAGCAGCTTAGCGGGACTTACTTTTCAAGAGACCCAGTACTTC
CASSLAGLTFQETQYF
>TRBV7-2|many|NA|TRBJ2-4
TGTGCCAGCAGCTTAGACTATTTAGCCAAAAACATTCAGTACTTC
CASSLDYLAKNIQYF
>TRBV10-3|few|NA|TRBJ2-5
TGTGCCAGCTCCAGGGCCACCGCCCAAGAGACCCAGTACTTC
CASSRATAQETQYF
>TRBV28|NA|NA|TRBJ1-1
TGTGCCAGCAGTTTTCGGCGCGGACAAGGGTACACTGAAGCTTTCTTT
CASSFRRGQGYTEAFF
>TRBV12-3/TRBV12-4|NA|NA|TRBJ2-4
TGTGCCAGCAGTTTGTGGGAACCCTTCCGGCAAATCAGGTTAAACGAGCGGTACTTC
CASSLWEPFRQIRLNERYF
>TRBV7-2|many|TRBD2|TRBJ2-7
TGTGCCAGCAGCCCCCCTAGCGGGAGTCCCGAGCAGTACTTC
CASSPPSGSPEQYF
>TRBV3-1|few|TRBD2|TRBJ2-1
TGTGCCAGCAGCCTTACTGCGGGGAGCGGGGGGTATAATGAGCAGTTCTTC
CASSLTAGSGGYNEQFF
>TRBV7-2|many|NA|TRBJ2-7
TGTGCCAGCAGCTTGGACGATCCCTACGAGCAGTACTTC
CASSLDDPYEQYF
>TRBV20-1|once|NA|TRBJ2-3
TGCAGTGCTAGAGCCACCGTTCAAAGAGGAGCAGATACGCAGTATTTT
CSARATVQRGADTQYF
>TRBV30|NA|NA|TRBJ2-7
TGTGCCTGGAGTGTTCAGGGCATATACGAGCAGTACTTC
CAWSVQGIYEQYF
>TRBV5-1|many|NA|TRBJ2-7
TGCGCCAGCAGCTTGCTCCTCGGACAGACCTACGAGCAGTACTTC
CASSLLLGQTYEQYF
>TRBV29-1|many|NA|TRBJ2-7
TGCAGCGCTGGGGGGCTGACAGGCCTCTCTTACGAGCAGTACTTC
CSAGGLTGLSYEQYF
>TRBV24-1|NA|TRBD2|TRBJ2-3
TGTGCCACCAGTGGTCTACTTAGCGGGAGGGCCCTCCGAGTGTATACGCAGTATTTT
CATSGLLSGRALRVYTQYF
>TRBV9|NA|NA|TRBJ2-1
TGTGCCAGCAGCCCTTTTTCCGGGACGGACAATGAGCAGTTCTTC
CASSPFSGTDNEQFF
>TRBV12-3/TRBV12-4|many|TRBD1|TRBJ1-2
TGTGCCAGCAGTTTTGACAGGGTCGGCTACACCTTC
CASSFDRVGYTF
>TRBV20-1|few|TRBD1|TRBJ1-5
TGCAGTGCTAGAGGGGGGACAGGGGGATACAATCAGCCCCAGCATTTT
CSARGGTGGYNQPQHF
>TRBV28|many|NA|TRBJ2-5
TGTGCCAGCAGTTTCTTAAACAGGGTCGGAGAGGAGACCCAGTACTTC
CASSFLNRVGEETQYF
>TRBV28|NA|NA|TRBJ2-1
TGTGCCAGCAGGCTAGAGGGCGCCTACAATGAGCAGTTCTTC
CASRLEGAYNEQFF
>TRBV20-1|NA|TRBD2|TRBJ2-1
TGCAGTGCTGCTCGGTCCCTAGCGGGGAATGTGCAGTTCTTC
CSAARSLAGNVQFF
>TRBV20-1|NA|NA|TRBJ1-6
TGCAGTGCCTTGCCGGGGGGAAAAGGCTCACCCCTCCACTTT
CSALPGGKGSPLHF
>TRBV5-1|NA|TRBD2|TRBJ2-5
TGCGCCAGCAGTAACCTAGCGGGAGCCAACAATGAGCAGTACTTC
CASSNLAGANNEQYF
>TRBV20-1|NA|NA|TRBJ2-1
TGCAGTGCTAGCCCCGGGGTCGCCCAAAATGAGCAGTTCTTC
CSASPGVAQNEQFF
>TRBV20-1|many|TRBD1|TRBJ2-7
TGCAGTGCTAGAGGGTCCAGGGGGTACGAGCAGTACTTC
CSARGSRGYEQYF
>TRBV12-3/TRBV12-4|NA|TRBD2|TRBJ2-3
TGTGCCAGCAGTTCCCCGAGCGGGAGTCCAAACACAGATGCGCAGTATTTT
CASSSPSGSPNTDAQYF
>TRBV7-8|few|TRBD2|TRBJ2-1
TGTGCCAGCAGCTCGGGACTAGCGGGAGGCCCTGCAGGGTTCTTC
CASSSGLAGGPAGFF
>TRBV11-2|few|NA|TRBJ2-7
TGTGCCAGCAGCTTACGGGCGACTGAGGCCTACGAGCAGTACTTC
CASSLRATEAYEQYF
>TRBV5-5|NA|TRBD2|TRBJ2-5
TGTGCCAGCAGCTTGCAGGTGGCTAGCGGGAGAAGGGAAGAGACCCAGTACTTC
CASSLQVASGRREETQYF
>TRBV12-3/TRBV12-4|many|TRBD2|TRBJ2-7
TGTGCCAGCAGTTCGCTAGCGGGGGCCACAAACGAGCAGTACTTC
CASSSLAGATNEQYF
>TRBV6-2/TRBV6-3|NA|NA|TRBJ1-1
TGTGCCAGCAGTCCACTCCTGACGGTGAACACTGAAGCTTTCTTT
CASSPLLTVNTEAFF
>TRBV5-1|many|TRBD1|TRBJ2-7
TGCGCCAGCAGCTTGCATGGACAGGGGGCGATTGAGCAGTACTTC
CASSLHGQGAIEQYF
>TRBV9|NA|TRBD1|TRBJ1-1
TGTGCCAGCAGCCCTACAGGGGGCCTGAACACTGAAGCTTTCTTT
CASSPTGGLNTEAFF
>TRBV5-1|few|NA|TRBJ1-5
TGCGCCAGCAGCTTGGAGGGTTCCGGGGGGCAGCCCCAGCATTTT
CASSLEGSGGQPQHF
>TRBV20-1|many|TRBD1|TRBJ2-7
TGCAGTGCAACGAAAGCCGGGACAGGGCCCTACGAGCAGTACTTC
CSATKAGTGPYEQYF
>TRBV5-1|many|NA|TRBJ2-5
TGCGCCAGCAGCTCCCTAGAGACCCAGTACTTC
CASSSLETQYF
>TRBV15|NA|TRBD2|TRBJ2-4
TGTGCCACCAGCAGGCTCGGGACTAGTACTCACAATGAGCAGTACTTC
CATSRLGTSTHNEQYF
>TRBV7-9|many|NA|TRBJ2-1
TGTGCCAGCAGCTTTCGTACTAGCTCCTACAATGAGCAGTTCTTC
CASSFRTSSYNEQFF
>TRBV12-3/TRBV12-4|few|TRBD2|TRBJ2-3
TGTGCCAGCACCGGGAGCGGGAGGGGGCGGCACACAGATACGCAGTATTTT
CASTGSGRGRHTDTQYF
>TRBV20-1|few|TRBD2|TRBJ2-1
TGCAGTGCTATGGGCCTACTAGCGGGACTCGATGAGCAGTTCTTC
CSAMGLLAGLDEQFF
>TRBV29-1|few|NA|TRBJ2-5
TGCAGCGCGGTCCTCCTGGGGGATGCAGAGACCCAGTACTTC
CSAVLLGDAETQYF
>TRBV20-1|NA|TRBD2|TRBJ2-1
TGCAGTGCTAGAGTGGGGTCGGGAGGGCACTACAATGAGCAGTTCTTC
CSARVGSGGHYNEQFF
>TRBV6-5|NA|NA|TRBJ1-4
TGTGCCAGCAGCAACCGGAGAGGGAACGAAAAACTGTTTTTT
CASSNRRGNEKLFF
>TRBV30|many|TRBD1|TRBJ2-1
TGTGCCTGGAGTAACCACAGGGGGTGGAATGAGCAGTTCTTC
CAWSNHRGWNEQFF
>TRBV5-1|NA|TRBD1|TRBJ1-1
TGCGCCAGCAGCTTGGCCGGTAGGGGGCCGAACACTGAAGCTTTCTTT
CASSLAGRGPNTEAFF
>TRBV13|few|NA|TRBJ2-5
TGTGCCAGCAGCTTAAGCGGACCGCGCACTCTCCATGAGCAGTACTTC
CASSLSGPRTLHEQYF
>TRBV4-3|few|NA|TRBJ1-1
TGCGCCAGCAGCCAAGATGAGAGTAGCACTGAAGCTTTCTTT
CASSQDESSTEAFF
>TRBV9|NA|NA|TRBJ1-1
TGTGCCAGCAGTGCCGGGGGGGATGCTTTCTTT
CASSAGGDAFF
>TRBV5-1|few|TRBD1|TRBJ2-6
TGCGCCAGCACGTATAAGACAGGGACGGGCTCTGGGGCCAACGTCCTGACTTTC
CASTYKTGTGSGANVLTF
>TRBV11-2|few|TRBD1|TRBJ1-6
TGTGCCAGCATGCCGGTGACAGGGCGTAATTCACCCCTCCACTTT
CASMPVTGRNSPLHF
>TRBV7-2|few|TRBD2|TRBJ2-1
TGTGCCAGCAGCGGAGGACTAGCGGGAGTTGAGCAGTTCTTC
CASSGGLAGVEQFF
>TRBV4-1|few|TRBD2|TRBJ2-3
TGCGCCAGCAGCCACGGCGGGGGGGAGAATACGCAGTATTTT
CASSHGGGENTQYF
>TRBV5-1|many|NA|TRBJ1-5
TGCGCCAGCAGCTTGGTGGCGGGGCAGCCCCAGCATTTT
CASSLVAGQPQHF
>TRBV27|few|NA|TRBJ1-2
TGTGCCAGCAGTTTATGGTCGGGGAATGGCTACACCTTC
CASSLWSGNGYTF
>TRBV29-1|many|NA|TRBJ1-2
TGCAGCGTTGACGAGGGTACTCTCTATGGCTACACCTTC
CSVDEGTLYGYTF
>TRBV7-7|many|TRBD1|TRBJ2-1
TGTGCCAGCAGCGCCAGGACAGGGGGGATGAGTGAGCAGTTCTTC
CASSARTGGMSEQFF
>TRBV20-1|NA|NA|TRBJ2-3
TGCAGTGCTAGACGGGACCCAAGTGCGGATACGCAGTATTTT
CSARRDPSADTQYF
>TRBV4-1|few|TRBD2|TRBJ2-5
TGCGCCAGCAGCCCTGGGCGGGGGGTTCAAGAGACCCAGTACTTC
CASSPGRGVQETQYF
>TRBV20-1|NA|TRBD1|TRBJ2-7
TGCAGTGCTAGGAAGGGACAGAAGTCCTACGAGCAGTACTTC
CSARKGQKSYEQYF